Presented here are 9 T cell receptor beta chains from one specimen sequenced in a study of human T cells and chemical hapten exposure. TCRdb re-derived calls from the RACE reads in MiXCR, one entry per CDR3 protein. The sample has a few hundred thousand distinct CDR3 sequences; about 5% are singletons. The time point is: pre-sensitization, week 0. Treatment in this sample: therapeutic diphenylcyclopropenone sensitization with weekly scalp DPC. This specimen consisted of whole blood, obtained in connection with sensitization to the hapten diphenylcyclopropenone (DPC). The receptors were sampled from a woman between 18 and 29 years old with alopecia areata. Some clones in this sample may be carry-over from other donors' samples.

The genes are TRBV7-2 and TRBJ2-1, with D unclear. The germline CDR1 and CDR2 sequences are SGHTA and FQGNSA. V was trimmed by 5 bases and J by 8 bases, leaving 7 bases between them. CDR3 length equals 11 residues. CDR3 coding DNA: TGTGCCAGCAGCCTTACTTATGAGCAGTTCTTC. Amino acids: CASSLTYEQFF. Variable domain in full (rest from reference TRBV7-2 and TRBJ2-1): GAGVSQSPSNKVTEKGKDVELRCDPISGHTALYWYRQSLGQGLEFLIYFQGNSAPDKSGLPSDRFSAERTGGSVSTLTIQRTQQEDSAVYLCASSLTYEQFFGPGTRLTVL.

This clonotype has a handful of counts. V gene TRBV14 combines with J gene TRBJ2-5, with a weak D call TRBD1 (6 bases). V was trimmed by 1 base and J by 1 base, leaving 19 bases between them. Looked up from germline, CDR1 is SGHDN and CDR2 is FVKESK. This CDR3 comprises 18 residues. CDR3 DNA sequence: TGTGCCAGCAGCCAAGGGGGGTTCAGGGGCGCAATCCAAGAGACCCAGTACTTC. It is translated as CASSQGGFRGAIQETQYF.

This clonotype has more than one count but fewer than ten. CDR3 sequence reads: CATDANRVPSGNTIYF. The CDR3 DNA reads TGTGCCACCGACGCAAACAGGGTTCCGTCCGGAAACACCATATATTTT. The V gene is TRBV7-8, the J gene TRBJ1-3; a possible D gene is TRBD1 (6 bases). Germline CDR1 is SGHVS and CDR2 is FQNEAQ. This CDR3 has 16 residues. V was trimmed by 10 bases and J by 4 bases, leaving 23 bases between them.

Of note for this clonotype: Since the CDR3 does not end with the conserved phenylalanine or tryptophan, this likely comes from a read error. The CDR3 is CASSYGTGEKLFI. The CDR3 DNA follows: TGTGCCAGCAGTTATGGGACAGGGGAAAAACTGTTTATT. V and J are TRBV6-6 and TRBJ1-4; 9 nucleotides agree with TRBD1. Looked up from germline, CDR1 is MNHNY and CDR2 is SVGAGI (reference sequence). J lost 8 bases, V lost 3 bases, and 1 base had no gene match. The CDR3 totals 13 residues.

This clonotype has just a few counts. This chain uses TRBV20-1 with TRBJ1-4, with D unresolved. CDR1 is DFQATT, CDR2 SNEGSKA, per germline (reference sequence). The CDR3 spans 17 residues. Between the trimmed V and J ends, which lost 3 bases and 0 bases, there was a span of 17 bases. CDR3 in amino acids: CSASRGQLAATNEKLFF. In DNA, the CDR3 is TGCAGTGCTAGTCGAGGGCAGCTTGCTGCAACTAATGAAAAACTGTTTTTT.

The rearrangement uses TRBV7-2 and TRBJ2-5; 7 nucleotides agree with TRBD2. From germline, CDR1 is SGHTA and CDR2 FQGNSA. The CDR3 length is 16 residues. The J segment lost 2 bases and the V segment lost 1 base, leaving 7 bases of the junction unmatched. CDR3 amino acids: CASSLVSGGLQETQYF. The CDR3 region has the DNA TGTGCCAGCAGCTTAGTATCGGGGGGACTTCAAGAGACCCAGTACTTC.

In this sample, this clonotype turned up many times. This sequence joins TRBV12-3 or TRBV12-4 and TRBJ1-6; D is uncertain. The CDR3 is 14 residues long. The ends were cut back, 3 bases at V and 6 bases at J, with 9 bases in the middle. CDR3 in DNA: TGTGCCAGCAGTTTTGGGAATCGTAATTCACCCCTCCACTTT. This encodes CASSFGNRNSPLHF.

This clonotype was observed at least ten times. CDR3 sequence: CASSLRTEAFF. DNA of the CDR3: TGTGCCAGCAGTTTACGGACTGAAGCTTTCTTT. The genes are TRBV12-3 or TRBV12-4 and TRBJ1-1, with D hard to call. Trimming cost V 2 bases and J 5 bases, with 3 bases left between them. This CDR3 has 11 amino acids.

CDR3 nucleotide sequence: TGTGCCAGCAGTGAATATCCCCTGCGGAGAGCTGAAGCTTTCTTT. Its translation is CASSEYPLRRAEAFF. V is TRBV6-1 and J is TRBJ1-1; D remains ambiguous. This CDR3 region has 15 residues. Germline assignment: CDR1 MNHNS and CDR2 SASEGT. The V and J ends lost 2 bases and 6 bases respectively, with 16 bases between them.